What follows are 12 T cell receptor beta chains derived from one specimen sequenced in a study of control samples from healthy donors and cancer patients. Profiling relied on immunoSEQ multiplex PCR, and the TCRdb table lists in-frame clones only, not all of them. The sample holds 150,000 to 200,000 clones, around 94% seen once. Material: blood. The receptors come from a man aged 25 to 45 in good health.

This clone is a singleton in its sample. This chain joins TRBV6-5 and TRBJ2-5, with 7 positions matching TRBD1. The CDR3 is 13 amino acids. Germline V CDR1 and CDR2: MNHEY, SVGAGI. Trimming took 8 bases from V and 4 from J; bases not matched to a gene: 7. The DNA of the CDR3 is TGTGCCAGCCGCAACAGGGGCGGAGAGACCCAGTACTTC. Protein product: CASRNRGGETQYF.

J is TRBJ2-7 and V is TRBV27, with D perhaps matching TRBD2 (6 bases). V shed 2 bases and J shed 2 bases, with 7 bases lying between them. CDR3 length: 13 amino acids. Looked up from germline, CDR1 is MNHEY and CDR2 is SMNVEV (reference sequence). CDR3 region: CASSLRGTYEQYF. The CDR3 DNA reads TGTGCCAGCAGTTTACGGGGGACCTACGAGCAGTACTTC.

CDR3 region: CASSLSSRVPQHF. The DNA for the CDR3 is TGTGCCAGCAGTTTGTCTTCCAGGGTTCCCCAGCATTTT. The V gene is TRBV27, the J gene TRBJ1-5; possible D gene TRBD1, 5 bases. The CDR3 extends over 13 amino acids. Germline lookup yields CDR1 MNHEY and CDR2 SMNVEV (reference sequence). Between the trimmed V and J ends, which lost 3 bases and 10 bases, there was a span of 13 bases.

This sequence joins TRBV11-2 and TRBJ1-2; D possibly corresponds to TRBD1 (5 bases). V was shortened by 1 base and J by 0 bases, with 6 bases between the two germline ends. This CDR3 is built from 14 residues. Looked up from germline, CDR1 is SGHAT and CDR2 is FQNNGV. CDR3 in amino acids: CASSLARANYGYTF. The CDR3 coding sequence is TGTGCCAGCAGCTTAGCCAGGGCTAACTATGGCTACACCTTC.

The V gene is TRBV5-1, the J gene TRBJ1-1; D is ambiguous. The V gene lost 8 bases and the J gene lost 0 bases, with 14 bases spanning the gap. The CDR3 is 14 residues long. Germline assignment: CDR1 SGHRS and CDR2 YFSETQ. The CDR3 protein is CASGPGGLNTEAFF. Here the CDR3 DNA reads TGCGCCAGTGGGCCGGGCGGCCTGAACACTGAAGCTTTCTTT.

The CDR3 loop is CASSAGQNTGELFF. CDR3 bases: TGCGCCAGCAGTGCAGGGCAGAACACCGGGGAGCTGTTTTTT. This chain connects TRBV10-1 to TRBJ2-2; D might be TRBD1 (5 bases). The CDR3 spans 14 residues. Germline V lookup: CDR1 WNHNN, CDR2 SYGVQD (reference sequence). V was clipped by 4 bases and J by 1 base, with 7 bases between them.

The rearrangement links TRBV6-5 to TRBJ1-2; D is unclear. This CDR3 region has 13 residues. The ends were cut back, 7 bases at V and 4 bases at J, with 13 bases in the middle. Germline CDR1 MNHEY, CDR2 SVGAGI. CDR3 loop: CASIPREGYGYTF. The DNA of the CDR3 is TGTGCCAGCATCCCTCGCGAGGGCTATGGCTACACCTTC.

CDR3 nucleotides: TGTGCCTGGAGTCCGGGACAGTCGAACACCGGGGAGCTGTTTTTT. Translating gives CAWSPGQSNTGELFF. The V call is TRBV30, the J call TRBJ2-2; TRBD1 aligns across 7 bases. This CDR3 is built from 15 residues. The germline V gene encodes CDR1 GTSNPN and CDR2 SVGIG (reference sequence). The ends lost 2 bases at V and 0 bases at J; junction bases unmatched: 3.

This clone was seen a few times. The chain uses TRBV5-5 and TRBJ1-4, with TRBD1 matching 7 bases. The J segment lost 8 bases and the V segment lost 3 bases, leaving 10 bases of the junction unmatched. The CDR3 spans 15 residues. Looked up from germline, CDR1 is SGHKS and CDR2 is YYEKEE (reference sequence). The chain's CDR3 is CASSWGEQGREKLFF. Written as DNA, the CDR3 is TGTGCCAGCAGCTGGGGGGAACAGGGGAGAGAAAAACTGTTTTTT.

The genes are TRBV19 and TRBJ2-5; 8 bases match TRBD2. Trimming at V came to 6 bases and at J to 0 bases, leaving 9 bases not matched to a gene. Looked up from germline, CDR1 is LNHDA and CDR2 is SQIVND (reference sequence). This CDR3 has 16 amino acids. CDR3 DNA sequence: TGTGCCAGTAGCTCCCTGACTAGCGCGTACCAAGAGACCCAGTACTTC. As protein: CASSSLTSAYQETQYF.

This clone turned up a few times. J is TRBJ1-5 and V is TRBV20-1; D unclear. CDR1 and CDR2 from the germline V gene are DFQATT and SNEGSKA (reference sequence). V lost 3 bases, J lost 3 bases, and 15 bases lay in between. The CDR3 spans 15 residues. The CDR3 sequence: CSASPMGSDNQPQHF. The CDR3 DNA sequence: TGCAGTGCTAGTCCTATGGGCAGTGACAATCAGCCCCAGCATTTT.

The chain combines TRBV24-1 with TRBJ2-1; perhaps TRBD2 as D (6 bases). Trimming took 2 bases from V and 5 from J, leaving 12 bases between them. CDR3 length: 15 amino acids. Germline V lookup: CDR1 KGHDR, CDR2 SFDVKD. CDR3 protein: CATSDSSGDHNEQFF. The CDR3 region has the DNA TGTGCCACCAGTGATTCGTCGGGGGACCACAATGAGCAGTTCTTC.